This is a list of T cell receptor beta chains from one sample in a study of blood T cells in healthy people across ages. TCRdb recomputed calls from the 5' RACE reads with MiXCR, one row per CDR3 protein. The sample includes around 750,000 distinct CDR3 sequences, 40% to 65% of them seen just once. Sequenced: blood. The receptor set was obtained from an elderly man in good health. Each CDR3 is given with its conserved first and last residue. D genes are given only for firm matches.

D,V,CDR3
.,TRBV28,CASSPGPGGKTQYF
TRBD2,TRBV7-2,CVSSSFPSGSSDEQFF
.,TRBV5-1,CASSLTRLPFSEQYF
.,TRBV20-1,CSASRQYSSYEQYF
.,TRBV29-1,CSVAAGALPPRISEAFF
.,TRBV10-3,CAIMGRCSLGASYNEQFF
TRBD2,TRBV6-2/TRBV6-3,CASSKGLAAEQFF
TRBD1,TRBV12-3/TRBV12-4,CASRGWTGSYGYTF
TRBD2,TRBV20-1,CSGQLAGASYEQYF
TRBD2,TRBV20-1,CSASAGGRYEQYF
.,TRBV20-1,CSAIPGGRGANHGYTF
.,TRBV18,CASSPPKALSEQFF
TRBD1,TRBV3-1,CASSQRDRVYGYTF